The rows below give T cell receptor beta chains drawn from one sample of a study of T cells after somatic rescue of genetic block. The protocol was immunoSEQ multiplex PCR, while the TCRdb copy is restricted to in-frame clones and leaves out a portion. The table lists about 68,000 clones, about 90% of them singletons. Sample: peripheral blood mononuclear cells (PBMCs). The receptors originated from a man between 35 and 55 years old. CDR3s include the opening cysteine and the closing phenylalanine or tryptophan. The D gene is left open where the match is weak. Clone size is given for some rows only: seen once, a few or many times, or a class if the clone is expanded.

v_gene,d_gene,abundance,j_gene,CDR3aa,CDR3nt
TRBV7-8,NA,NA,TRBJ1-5,CASSLGQGVVASQPQHF,TGTGCCAGCAGCTTAGGGCAGGGTGTCGTCGCAAGCCAGCCCCAGCATTTT
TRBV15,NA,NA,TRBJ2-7,CATSRIRRVGMWEQYF,TGTGCCACCAGCAGGATTCGAAGAGTGGGTATGTGGGAGCAGTACTTC
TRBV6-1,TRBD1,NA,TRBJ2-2,CASSKTGGAGELFF,TGTGCCAGCAGCAAGACAGGGGGGGCGGGGGAGCTGTTTTTT
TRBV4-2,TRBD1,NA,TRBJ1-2,CASSQDPTGLGGYTF,TGTGCCAGCAGCCAAGATCCGACAGGGTTGGGGGGCTACACCTTC
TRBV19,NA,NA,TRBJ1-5,CASSIKAWGNQPQHF,TGTGCCAGTAGTATCAAGGCCTGGGGAAATCAGCCCCAGCATTTT
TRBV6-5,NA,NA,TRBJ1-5,CASSPRVSNQPQHF,TGTGCCAGCAGCCCCCGCGTTAGCAATCAGCCCCAGCATTTT
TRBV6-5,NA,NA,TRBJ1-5,CASSQPEDSNQPQHF,TGTGCCAGCAGCCAACCTGAGGATAGCAATCAGCCCCAGCATTTT
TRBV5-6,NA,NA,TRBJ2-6,CASSGPVASPVANVLTF,TGTGCCAGCAGCGGACCCGTGGCGAGTCCGGTGGCCAACGTCCTGACTTTC
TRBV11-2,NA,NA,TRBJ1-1,CASNPIRDTEAFF,TGTGCCAGCAACCCAATCCGGGACACTGAAGCTTTCTTT
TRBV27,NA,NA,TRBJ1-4,CASSLSRGEKLFF,TGTGCCAGCAGTTTGTCCAGAGGTGAAAAACTGTTTTTT
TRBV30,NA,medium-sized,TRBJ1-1,CAWSRNRVEAFF,TGTGCCTGGAGTCGTAACAGGGTTGAAGCTTTCTTT
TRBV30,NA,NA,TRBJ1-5,CAWSVRGGWGSNQPQHF,TGTGCCTGGAGTGTACGGGGAGGTTGGGGGTCCAATCAGCCCCAGCATTTT
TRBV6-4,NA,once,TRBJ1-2,CASSAAGGSYGYTF,TGTGCCAGCAGTGCGGCGGGGGGAAGCTATGGCTACACCTTC
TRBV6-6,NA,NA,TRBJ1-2,CASSYSPGSGYTF,TGTGCCAGCAGTTACTCGCCGGGTTCGGGCTACACCTTC
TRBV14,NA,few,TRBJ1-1,CASSQVGTEAFF,TGTGCCAGCAGCCAAGTCGGCACTGAAGCTTTCTTT
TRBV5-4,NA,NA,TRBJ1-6,CASSFDSNSPLHF,TGTGCCAGCAGCTTTGACAGCAATTCACCCCTCCACTTT
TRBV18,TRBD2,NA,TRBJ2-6,CASSPTGLAETGANVLTF,TGTGCCAGCTCACCAACGGGACTAGCGGAAACCGGGGCCAACGTCCTGACTTTC
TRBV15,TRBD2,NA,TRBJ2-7,CATSREEPRRLAVVGQYF,TGTGCCACCAGCAGAGAAGAGCCTAGGCGACTAGCCGTGGTGGGGCAGTACTTC
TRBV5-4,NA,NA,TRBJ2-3,CASSLAGASTDTQYF,TGTGCCAGCAGCTTGGCGGGGGCCTCCACAGATACGCAGTATTTT
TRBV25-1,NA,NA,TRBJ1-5,CASSEGQGYNQPQHF,TGTGCCAGCAGTGAGGGTCAGGGTTACAATCAGCCCCAGCATTTT
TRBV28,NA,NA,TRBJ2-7,CASSSQGTYEQYF,TGTGCCAGCAGTTCCCAAGGCACCTACGAGCAGTACTTC
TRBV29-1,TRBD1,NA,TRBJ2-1,CSVKQGDEQFF,TGCAGCGTAAAACAGGGGGATGAGCAGTTCTTC
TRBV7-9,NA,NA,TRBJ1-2,CASSFTGRGGWDYGYTF,TGTGCCAGCAGCTTTACAGGGAGGGGTGGATGGGACTATGGCTACACCTTC